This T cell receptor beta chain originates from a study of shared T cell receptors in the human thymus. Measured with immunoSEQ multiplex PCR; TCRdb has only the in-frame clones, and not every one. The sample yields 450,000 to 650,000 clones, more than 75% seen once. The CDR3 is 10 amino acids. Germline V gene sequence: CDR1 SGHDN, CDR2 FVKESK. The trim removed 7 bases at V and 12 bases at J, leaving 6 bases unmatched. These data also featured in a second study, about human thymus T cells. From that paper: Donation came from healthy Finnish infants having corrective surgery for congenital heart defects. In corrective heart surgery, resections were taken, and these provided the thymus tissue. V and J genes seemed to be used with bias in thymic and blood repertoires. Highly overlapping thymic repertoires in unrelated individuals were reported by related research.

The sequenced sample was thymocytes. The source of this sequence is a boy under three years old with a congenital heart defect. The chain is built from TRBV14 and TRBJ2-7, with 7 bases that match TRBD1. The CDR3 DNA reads TGTGCCAGCACCCCAGGGGGTCTGTACTTC. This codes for CASTPGGLYF.